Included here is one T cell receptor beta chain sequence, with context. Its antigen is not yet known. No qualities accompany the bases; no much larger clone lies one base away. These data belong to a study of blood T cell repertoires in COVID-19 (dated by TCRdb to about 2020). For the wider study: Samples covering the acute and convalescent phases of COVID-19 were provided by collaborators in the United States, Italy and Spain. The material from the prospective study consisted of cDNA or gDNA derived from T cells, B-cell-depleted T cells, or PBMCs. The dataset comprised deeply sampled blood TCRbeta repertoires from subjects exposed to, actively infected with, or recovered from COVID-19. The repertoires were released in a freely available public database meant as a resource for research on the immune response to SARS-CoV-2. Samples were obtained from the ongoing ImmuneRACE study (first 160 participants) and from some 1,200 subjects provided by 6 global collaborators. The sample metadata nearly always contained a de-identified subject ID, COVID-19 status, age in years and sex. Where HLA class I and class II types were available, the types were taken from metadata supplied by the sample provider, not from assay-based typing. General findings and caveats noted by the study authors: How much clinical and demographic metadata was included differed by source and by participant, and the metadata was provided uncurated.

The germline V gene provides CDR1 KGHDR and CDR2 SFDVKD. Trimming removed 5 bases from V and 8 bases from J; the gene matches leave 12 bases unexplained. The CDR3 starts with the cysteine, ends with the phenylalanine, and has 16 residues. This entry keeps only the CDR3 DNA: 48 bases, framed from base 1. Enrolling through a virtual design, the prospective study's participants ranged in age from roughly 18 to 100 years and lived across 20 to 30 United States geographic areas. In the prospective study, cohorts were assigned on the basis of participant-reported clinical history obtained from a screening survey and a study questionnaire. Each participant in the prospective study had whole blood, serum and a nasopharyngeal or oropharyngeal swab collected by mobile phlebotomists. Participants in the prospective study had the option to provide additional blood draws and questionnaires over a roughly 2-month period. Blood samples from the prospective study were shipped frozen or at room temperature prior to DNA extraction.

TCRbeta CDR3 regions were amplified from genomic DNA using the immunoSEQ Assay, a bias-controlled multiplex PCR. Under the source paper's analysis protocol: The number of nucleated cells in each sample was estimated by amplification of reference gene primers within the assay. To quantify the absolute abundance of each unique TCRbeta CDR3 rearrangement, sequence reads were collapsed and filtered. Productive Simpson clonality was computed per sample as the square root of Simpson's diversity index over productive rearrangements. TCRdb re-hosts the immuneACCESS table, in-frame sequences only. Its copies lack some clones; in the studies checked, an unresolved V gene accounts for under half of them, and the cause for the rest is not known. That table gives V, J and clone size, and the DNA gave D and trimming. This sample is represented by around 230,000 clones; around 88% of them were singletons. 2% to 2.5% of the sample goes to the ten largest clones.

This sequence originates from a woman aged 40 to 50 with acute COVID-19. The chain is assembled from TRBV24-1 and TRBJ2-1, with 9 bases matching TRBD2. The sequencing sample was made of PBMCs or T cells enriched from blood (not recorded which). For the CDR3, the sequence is CATSAPSGGRVYEQFF. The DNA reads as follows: TGTGCCACCAGTGCCCCCTCAGGCGGGAGGGTATATGAGCAGTTCTTC.